These T cell receptor beta chains were read from a single sample in a study of T cell clusters in autoimmune cytopenias. TCRdb reanalyzed the multiplex PCR reads, giving one entry per CDR3 protein sequence and no DNA. This sample carries 3,400 or so distinct CDR3 sequences, with more than 3% going to the ten biggest clones. The sample was peripheral blood. All receptors derive from a human donor with an autoimmune cytopenia or autoimmune hepatitis (not recorded which). The CDR3 runs from the conserved cysteine through the conserved F or W. For some rows the clone size is stated as once, few or many, or as a class when expanded; others skip it.

abundance,j_gene,v_gene,CDR3aa
medium-sized,TRBJ2-3,TRBV20-1,CSARDGRGGTDTQYF
medium-sized,TRBJ1-2,TRBV19,CASSIEWQSYGYTF
medium-sized,TRBJ2-2,TRBV6-5,CASSRRVVHTGELFF
medium-sized,TRBJ2-5,TRBV5-6,CASSLPEFGGETQYF
medium-sized,TRBJ2-1,TRBV5-4,CASTLGGAGGFNEQFF
NA,TRBJ1-2,TRBV20-1,CSARSGLDLSYGYTF
NA,TRBJ2-1,TRBV24-1,CATSDFRTSGRANEQFF
NA,TRBJ1-5,TRBV11-2,CASSLDGRQPQHF
large,TRBJ2-3,TRBV29-1,CSVVGGAGGDTQYF
medium-sized,TRBJ2-1,TRBV27,CASSLDGSYEQFF
NA,TRBJ2-4,TRBV20-1,CSAGEVAKNIQYF
medium-sized,TRBJ2-5,TRBV27,CASSWRVQETQYF
NA,TRBJ1-3,TRBV5-4,CASSPDPVSGNTIYF
medium-sized,TRBJ1-1,TRBV19,CASSTLGQGNTEAFF
medium-sized,TRBJ1-4,TRBV10-1,CASSLGTGGGKLFF
medium-sized,TRBJ2-7,TRBV6-5,CASSYSKGLAGGPSYEQYF
medium-sized,TRBJ2-1,TRBV7-4,CASSLALTSGTFREQFF
medium-sized,TRBJ2-5,TRBV6-1,CASSEQQETQYF
medium-sized,TRBJ2-7,TRBV27,CASSLFPPGTVSYEQYF
medium-sized,TRBJ2-3,TRBV18,CASSPVLAGGPDTQYF
NA,TRBJ2-2,TRBV4-1,CASSQNRDMNTGELFF
medium-sized,TRBJ2-1,TRBV5-4,CASSSPLFSYNEQFF
medium-sized,TRBJ2-7,TRBV27,CASRQAGASGVYEQYF
medium-sized,TRBJ1-2,TRBV6-5,CASSYLAGSNYGYTF
NA,TRBJ2-3,TRBV11-2,CASSLAGTGQGDTQYF
NA,TRBJ2-7,TRBV6-1,CASILAGAQGEQYF
NA,TRBJ1-5,TRBV6-6,CASSYGGPQHF
medium-sized,TRBJ2-2,TRBV10-3,CAISAGTGGGELFF
medium-sized,TRBJ1-2,TRBV6-5,CASSYSTVGRYGYTF
NA,TRBJ2-5,TRBV20-1,CSARGGAGRETQYF
medium-sized,TRBJ2-3,TRBV5-1,CASSRPQGGTDTQYF
medium-sized,TRBJ2-5,TRBV6-1,CASSEAGTQYF
NA,TRBJ1-5,TRBV7-9,CASSFWDSVNQPQHF
medium-sized,TRBJ1-3,TRBV30,CACTRVQGGNTIYF
medium-sized,TRBJ1-1,TRBV6-6,CASSLHPLVRGADTEAFF
medium-sized,TRBJ1-1,TRBV19,CASRNRVRWTEAFF
NA,TRBJ2-5,TRBV5-1,CASSPRTGEETQYF
NA,TRBJ2-5,TRBV28,CASSPDLAGGRETQYF
large,TRBJ2-5,TRBV6-1,CASSEERGSAQYF
medium-sized,TRBJ2-3,TRBV15,CATSSSGGGTDTQYF
NA,TRBJ1-1,TRBV5-6,CASSLMDRGSVTEAFF